This TCR beta chain was sequenced during a study of T-cell memory formation after mild COVID-19. Study observations and caveats: The study detected some responding clones in pre-infection memory, suggesting cross-reactive memory joined.

On this clonotype: What it binds is unknown.

Libraries for TCRalpha and TCRbeta carried sample barcodes and unique molecular identifiers via 5'RACE. TCRdb analysed the 5' RACE reads with MiXCR anew, one entry per CDR3 protein. The sample yields 40,000 to 45,000 distinct CDR3 sequences, about a tenth seen once. This CDR3 spans 15 amino acids. CDR1 is SGHRS, CDR2 YFSETQ, per germline. Trimming cost V 4 bases and J 2 bases, with 15 bases left between them. The TCR originated in an adult woman who had mild COVID-19 (a few samples of this study predate the infection). Cell type and time point are not known. What was sequenced was PBMCs or a T cell subset sorted from them (not recorded which). The rearrangement joins TRBV5-1 to TRBJ1-2, with D perhaps matching TRBD1 (6 bases). CDR3 bases: TGCGCCAGCAGCACGGGGACAACGGGGAACTATGGCTACACCTTC. The encoded protein is CASSTGTTGNYGYTF.